This T cell receptor beta chain was found in a study of blood T cell repertoires in COVID-19. About the research overall: From the United States, Italy and Spain came samples of acute and convalescent COVID-19.

This CDR3 spans 14 amino acids. The V gene's germline CDR1 is SGHVS and CDR2 FQNEAQ. V gave up 2 bases and J gave up 3 bases; unmatched junction bases: 4. The protocol was immunoSEQ multiplex PCR, while the TCRdb copy is restricted to in-frame clones and leaves out a portion. Of 86,000 or so clones in the sample, roughly 96% were seen once. The specimen sequenced was peripheral blood. The V gene is TRBV7-8, the J gene TRBJ2-7; 7 bases align to TRBD1. This receptor was identified in a human donor with active COVID-19. The donor label of this sample is uncertain. The CDR3 is CASSLIRDSYEQYF. The CDR3 nucleotides are TGTGCCAGCAGCTTAATCAGGGACAGCTACGAGCAGTACTTC.